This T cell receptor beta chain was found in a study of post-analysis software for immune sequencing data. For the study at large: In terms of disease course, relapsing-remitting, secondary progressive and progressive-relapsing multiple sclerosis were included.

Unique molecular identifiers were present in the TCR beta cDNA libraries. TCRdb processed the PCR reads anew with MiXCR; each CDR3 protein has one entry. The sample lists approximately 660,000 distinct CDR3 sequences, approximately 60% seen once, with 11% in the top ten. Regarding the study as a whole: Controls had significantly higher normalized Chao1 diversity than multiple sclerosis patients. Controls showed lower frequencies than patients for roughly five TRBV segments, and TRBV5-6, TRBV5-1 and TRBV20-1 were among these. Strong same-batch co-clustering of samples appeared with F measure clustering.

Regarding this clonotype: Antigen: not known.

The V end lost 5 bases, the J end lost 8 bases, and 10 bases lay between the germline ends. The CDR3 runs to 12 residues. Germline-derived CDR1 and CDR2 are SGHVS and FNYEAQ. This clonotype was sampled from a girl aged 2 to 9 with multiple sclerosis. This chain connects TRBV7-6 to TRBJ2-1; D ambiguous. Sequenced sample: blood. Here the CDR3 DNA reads TGTGCCAGCAGCCCGGAGCTGGATGAGCAGTTCTTC. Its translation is CASSPELDEQFF.